These T cell receptor beta chains were read from a single sample in a study of cytomegalovirus exposure and HLA in healthy donors. The assay was immunoSEQ multiplex PCR, and TCRdb's table has in-frame clones only and misses some. The top ten hold approximately 2.9% of the sample, which has under 150,000 clones, roughly 69% seen once. Sequencing was carried out using PBMCs. These receptors were taken from a human donor in good health. Each CDR3 is given with its conserved first and last residue. The order of the fields is V gene, clone size, CDR3 length, J gene, D gene, CDR3 protein, CDR3 DNA. A D gene is named only where the DNA matches it firmly. Not every row has a clone size; where given, it reads once, few, many or a size class.

V gene: TRBV28; clone size: NA; CDR3 length: 17; J gene: TRBJ1-3; D gene: TRBD1; CDR3 protein: CASSRERDRRSAGTIYF; CDR3 DNA: TGTGCCAGCAGTCGAGAAAGGGACAGACGCTCGGCTGGCACCATATATTTT
V gene: TRBV6-1; clone size: NA; CDR3 length: 15; J gene: TRBJ1-3; D gene: TRBD1; CDR3 protein: CASSSEQGAGNTIYF; CDR3 DNA: TGTGCCAGCAGTTCGGAGCAGGGGGCAGGAAACACCATATATTTT
V gene: TRBV5-5; clone size: NA; CDR3 length: 15; J gene: TRBJ2-7; D gene: TRBD2; CDR3 protein: CASSYTGTSGNEQYF; CDR3 DNA: TGTGCCAGCAGCTATACCGGGACTAGCGGGAACGAGCAGTACTTC
V gene: TRBV15; clone size: NA; CDR3 length: 15; J gene: TRBJ1-1; D gene: NA; CDR3 protein: CATSREGGRNTEAFF; CDR3 DNA: TGTGCCACCAGCAGAGAGGGGGGGCGGAACACTGAAGCTTTCTTT
V gene: TRBV19; clone size: NA; CDR3 length: 17; J gene: TRBJ2-3; D gene: TRBD2; CDR3 protein: CASSIDSLAGGSDTQYF; CDR3 DNA: TGTGCCAGTAGTATAGATTCTCTAGCGGGAGGATCAGATACGCAGTATTTT
V gene: TRBV11-2; clone size: NA; CDR3 length: 15; J gene: TRBJ2-2; D gene: TRBD1; CDR3 protein: CASSFRTGGTGELFF; CDR3 DNA: TGTGCCAGCAGCTTCCGGACAGGGGGCACCGGGGAGCTGTTTTTT
V gene: TRBV7-6; clone size: few; CDR3 length: 15; J gene: TRBJ2-3; D gene: TRBD2; CDR3 protein: CASSPIAGSTDTQYF; CDR3 DNA: TGTGCCAGCAGCCCGATAGCGGGGAGCACAGATACGCAGTATTTT
V gene: TRBV5-1; clone size: NA; CDR3 length: 14; J gene: TRBJ2-4; D gene: TRBD1; CDR3 protein: CASRLGQGLTIQYF; CDR3 DNA: TGCGCCAGCAGATTAGGACAGGGGTTAACCATTCAGTACTTC
V gene: TRBV7-6; clone size: NA; CDR3 length: 16; J gene: TRBJ2-2; D gene: TRBD2; CDR3 protein: CASSHPGGDNTGELFF; CDR3 DNA: TGTGCCAGCAGCCACCCGGGGGGGGATAACACCGGGGAGCTGTTTTTT
V gene: TRBV7-9; clone size: NA; CDR3 length: 16; J gene: TRBJ2-3; D gene: TRBD2; CDR3 protein: CSSSFSLAGITDTQYF; CDR3 DNA: TGTTCCAGCAGCTTCTCTCTAGCGGGGATCACAGATACGCAGTATTTT
V gene: TRBV2; clone size: NA; CDR3 length: 15; J gene: TRBJ1-5; D gene: TRBD1; CDR3 protein: CASSVDRALTQPQHF; CDR3 DNA: TGTGCCAGCAGTGTGGACAGGGCGTTAACTCAGCCCCAGCATTTT
V gene: TRBV18; clone size: NA; CDR3 length: 16; J gene: TRBJ2-7; D gene: NA; CDR3 protein: CASSPLDLPGLYEQYF; CDR3 DNA: TGTGCCAGCTCACCGCTCGACCTACCAGGACTCTACGAGCAGTACTTC
V gene: TRBV2; clone size: few; CDR3 length: 13; J gene: TRBJ1-5; D gene: NA; CDR3 protein: CASSEAVMQPQHF; CDR3 DNA: TGTGCCAGCAGTGAAGCCGTAATGCAGCCCCAGCATTTT
V gene: TRBV27; clone size: NA; CDR3 length: 18; J gene: TRBJ2-7; D gene: TRBD1; CDR3 protein: CASSLEWRQGQGGGEQYF; CDR3 DNA: TGTGCCAGCAGTTTAGAATGGAGACAGGGACAGGGTGGGGGCGAGCAGTACTTC
V gene: TRBV5-1; clone size: NA; CDR3 length: 13; J gene: TRBJ1-1; D gene: TRBD1; CDR3 protein: CASSLGTGVEAFF; CDR3 DNA: TGCGCCAGCAGCTTGGGGACAGGGGTTGAAGCTTTCTTT
V gene: TRBV7-2; clone size: NA; CDR3 length: 16; J gene: TRBJ2-5; D gene: TRBD1; CDR3 protein: CASSSTGGAPQETQYF; CDR3 DNA: TGTGCCAGCAGCTCGACAGGGGGCGCTCCCCAAGAGACCCAGTACTTC
V gene: TRBV10-3; clone size: NA; CDR3 length: 15; J gene: TRBJ2-1; D gene: TRBD1; CDR3 protein: CAITDRDRGYNEQFF; CDR3 DNA: TGTGCCATCACCGACCGGGACAGGGGATACAATGAGCAGTTCTTC
V gene: TRBV29-1; clone size: few; CDR3 length: 13; J gene: TRBJ2-3; D gene: NA; CDR3 protein: CSVGAGKIDTQYF; CDR3 DNA: TGCAGCGTTGGCGCGGGGAAAATAGATACGCAGTATTTT
V gene: TRBV28; clone size: NA; CDR3 length: 16; J gene: TRBJ1-2; D gene: TRBD1; CDR3 protein: CASRLPRQGTNYGYTF; CDR3 DNA: TGTGCCAGCAGGCTACCTCGACAGGGGACTAACTATGGCTACACCTTC
V gene: TRBV6-5; clone size: NA; CDR3 length: 14; J gene: TRBJ1-2; D gene: TRBD1; CDR3 protein: CASSPPGRGNGYTF; CDR3 DNA: TGTGCCAGCAGTCCCCCGGGCAGGGGGAATGGCTACACCTTC
V gene: TRBV19; clone size: NA; CDR3 length: 15; J gene: TRBJ2-2; D gene: TRBD2; CDR3 protein: CASQTSGVNTGELFF; CDR3 DNA: TGTGCCAGCCAAACGAGCGGGGTGAACACCGGGGAGCTGTTTTTT
V gene: TRBV7-2; clone size: few; CDR3 length: 16; J gene: TRBJ2-5; D gene: NA; CDR3 protein: CASSLPPGGRRETQYF; CDR3 DNA: TGTGCCAGCAGCTTACCCCCAGGGGGGAGGAGAGAGACCCAGTACTTC
V gene: TRBV19; clone size: NA; CDR3 length: 15; J gene: TRBJ1-4; D gene: TRBD1; CDR3 protein: CASSIKRDSHEKLFF; CDR3 DNA: TGTGCCAGTAGTATAAAAAGGGACAGCCATGAAAAACTGTTTTTT
V gene: TRBV7-3; clone size: NA; CDR3 length: 12; J gene: TRBJ2-2; D gene: NA; CDR3 protein: CASSPYTGELFF; CDR3 DNA: TGTGCCAGCAGCCCCTATACCGGGGAGCTGTTTTTT